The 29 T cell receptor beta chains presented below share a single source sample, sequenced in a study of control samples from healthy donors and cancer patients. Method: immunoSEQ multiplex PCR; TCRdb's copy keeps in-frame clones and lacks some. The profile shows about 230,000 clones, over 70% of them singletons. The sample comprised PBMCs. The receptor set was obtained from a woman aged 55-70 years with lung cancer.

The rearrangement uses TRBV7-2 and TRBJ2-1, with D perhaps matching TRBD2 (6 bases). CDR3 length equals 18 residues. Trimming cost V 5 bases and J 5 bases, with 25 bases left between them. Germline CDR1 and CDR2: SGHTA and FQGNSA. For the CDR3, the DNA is TGTGCCAGCAGCGCCGGTCGTAGCGGCCTTATAATTAACAATGAGCAGTTCTTC. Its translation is CASSAGRSGLIINNEQFF.

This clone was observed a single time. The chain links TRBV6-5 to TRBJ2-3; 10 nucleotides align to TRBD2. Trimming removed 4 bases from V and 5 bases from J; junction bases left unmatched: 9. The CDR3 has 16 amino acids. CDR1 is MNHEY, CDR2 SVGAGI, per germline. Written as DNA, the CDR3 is TGTGCCAGCAGTTTGACCCCTAGCGGGAGAGAAGATACGCAGTATTTT. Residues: CASSLTPSGREDTQYF.

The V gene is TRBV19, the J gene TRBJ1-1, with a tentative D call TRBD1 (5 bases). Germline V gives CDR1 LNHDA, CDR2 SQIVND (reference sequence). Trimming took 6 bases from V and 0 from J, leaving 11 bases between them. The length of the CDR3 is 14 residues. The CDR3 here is CASRDSSMNTEAFF. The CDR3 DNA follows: TGTGCCAGTAGAGACAGTTCCATGAACACTGAAGCTTTCTTT.

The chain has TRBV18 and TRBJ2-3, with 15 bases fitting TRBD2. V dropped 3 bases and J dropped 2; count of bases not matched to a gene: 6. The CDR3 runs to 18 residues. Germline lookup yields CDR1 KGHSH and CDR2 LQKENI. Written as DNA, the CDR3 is TGTGCCAGCTCACCGAGGACTAGCGGGAGGGTGAACACAGATACGCAGTATTTT. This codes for CASSPRTSGRVNTDTQYF.

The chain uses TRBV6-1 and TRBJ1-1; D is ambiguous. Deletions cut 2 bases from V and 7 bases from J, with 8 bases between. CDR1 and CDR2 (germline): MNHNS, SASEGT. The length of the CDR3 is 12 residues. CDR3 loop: CASSEIRNEAFF. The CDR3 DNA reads TGTGCCAGCAGTGAAATACGGAATGAAGCTTTCTTT.

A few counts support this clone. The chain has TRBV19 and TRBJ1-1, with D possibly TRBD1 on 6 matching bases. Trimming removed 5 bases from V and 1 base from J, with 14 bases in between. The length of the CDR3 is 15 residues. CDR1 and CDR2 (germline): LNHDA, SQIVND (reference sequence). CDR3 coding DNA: TGTGCCAGTAGTCGGCAGGGGCTGTCGAACACTGAAGCTTTCTTT. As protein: CASSRQGLSNTEAFF. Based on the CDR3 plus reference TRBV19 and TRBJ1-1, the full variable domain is DGGITQSPKYLFRKEGQNVTLSCEQNLNHDAMYWYRQDPGQGLRLIYYSQIVNDFQKGDIAEGYSVSREKKESFPLTVTSAQKNPTAFYLCASSRQGLSNTEAFFGQGTRLTVV.

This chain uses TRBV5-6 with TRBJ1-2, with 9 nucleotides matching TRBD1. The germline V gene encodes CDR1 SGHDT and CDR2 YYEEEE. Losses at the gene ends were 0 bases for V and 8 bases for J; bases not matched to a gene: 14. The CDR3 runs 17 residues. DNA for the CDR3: TGTGCCAGCAGCTTGGGGTCAGTGGACAGGGGTGCAGGGGGCTACACCTTC. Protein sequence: CASSLGSVDRGAGGYTF.

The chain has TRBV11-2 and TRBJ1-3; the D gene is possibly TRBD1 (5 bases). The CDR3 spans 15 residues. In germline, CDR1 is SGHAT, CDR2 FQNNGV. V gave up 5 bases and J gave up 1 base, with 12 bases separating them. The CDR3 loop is CASSPEGASGNTIYF. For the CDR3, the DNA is TGTGCCAGCAGCCCAGAAGGGGCATCTGGAAACACCATATATTTT.

CDR3 amino acids: CASSENSNQPQHF. As DNA, the CDR3 is TGTGCCAGCAGCGAAAACAGCAATCAGCCCCAGCATTTT. The genes are TRBV9 and TRBJ1-5; D is uncertain. Between the trimmed V and J ends, which lost 3 bases and 1 base, there was a span of 5 bases. The CDR3 totals 13 residues. In germline, CDR1 is SGDLS, CDR2 YYNGEE.

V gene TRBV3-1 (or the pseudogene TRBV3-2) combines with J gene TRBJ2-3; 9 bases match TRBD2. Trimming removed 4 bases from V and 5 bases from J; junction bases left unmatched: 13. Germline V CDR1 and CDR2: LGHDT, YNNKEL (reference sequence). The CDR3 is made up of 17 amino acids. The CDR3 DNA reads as TGTGCCAGCAGCCCCTCGCTCGGGGCGGGAGGGGTAGATACGCAGTATTTT. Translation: CASSPSLGAGGVDTQYF.

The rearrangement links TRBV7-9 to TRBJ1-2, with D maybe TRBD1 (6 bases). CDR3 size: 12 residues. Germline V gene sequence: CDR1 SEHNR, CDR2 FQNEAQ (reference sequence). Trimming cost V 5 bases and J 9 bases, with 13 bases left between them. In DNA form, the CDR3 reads TGTGCCAGCAGCGTAACAGGGTTACGCTACACCTTC. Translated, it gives CASSVTGLRYTF.

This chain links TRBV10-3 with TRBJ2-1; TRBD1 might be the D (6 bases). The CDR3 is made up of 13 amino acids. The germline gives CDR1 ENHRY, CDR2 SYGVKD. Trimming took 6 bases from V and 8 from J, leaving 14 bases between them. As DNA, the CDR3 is TGTGCCATCAGGGGGGCAGGGAGAGATGAGCAGTTCTTC. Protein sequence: CAIRGAGRDEQFF.

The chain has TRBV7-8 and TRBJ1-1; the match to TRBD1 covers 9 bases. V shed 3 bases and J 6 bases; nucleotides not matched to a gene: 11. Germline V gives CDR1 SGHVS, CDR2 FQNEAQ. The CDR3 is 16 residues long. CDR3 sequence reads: CASSLGITGGESEAFF. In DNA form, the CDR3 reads TGTGCCAGCAGCTTGGGGATTACAGGGGGCGAATCTGAAGCTTTCTTT. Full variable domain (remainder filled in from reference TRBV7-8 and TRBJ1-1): GAGVSQSPRYKVAKRGQDVALRCDPISGHVSLFWYQQALGQGPEFLTYFQNEAQLDKSGLPSDRFFAERPEGSVSTLKIQRTQQEDSAVYLCASSLGITGGESEAFFGQGTRLTVV.

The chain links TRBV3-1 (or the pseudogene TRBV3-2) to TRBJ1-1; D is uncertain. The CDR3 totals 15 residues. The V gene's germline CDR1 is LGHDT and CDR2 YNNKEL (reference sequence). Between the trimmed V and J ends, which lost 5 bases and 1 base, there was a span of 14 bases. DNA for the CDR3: TGTGCCAGCAGCACCAGTCCTGCCGGGAACACTGAAGCTTTCTTT. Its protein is CASSTSPAGNTEAFF.

CDR3 loop: CASSKAGTGGVIYGYTF. Here the CDR3 DNA reads TGTGCCAGCAGCAAGGCGGGGACAGGGGGAGTTATCTATGGCTACACCTTC. The gene calls are TRBV5-4 and TRBJ1-2; 11 bases fit TRBD1. The V and J ends lost 4 bases and 4 bases, in that order; junction bases with no gene match: 12. There are 17 residues in the CDR3. Germline lookup yields CDR1 SGHNT and CDR2 YYREEE (reference sequence).

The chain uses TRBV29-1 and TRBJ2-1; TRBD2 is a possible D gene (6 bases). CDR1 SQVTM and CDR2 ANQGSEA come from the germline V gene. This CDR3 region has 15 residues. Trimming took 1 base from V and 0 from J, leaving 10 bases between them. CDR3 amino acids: CSVEAGGTSYNEQFF. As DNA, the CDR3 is TGCAGCGTTGAAGCCGGCGGGACCTCCTACAATGAGCAGTTCTTC.

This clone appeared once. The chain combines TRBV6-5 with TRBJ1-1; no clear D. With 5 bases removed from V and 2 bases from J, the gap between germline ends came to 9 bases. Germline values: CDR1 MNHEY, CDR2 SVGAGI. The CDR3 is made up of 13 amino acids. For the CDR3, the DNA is TGTGCCAGCAGTACACAAGTAAACACTGAAGCTTTCTTT. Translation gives CASSTQVNTEAFF.

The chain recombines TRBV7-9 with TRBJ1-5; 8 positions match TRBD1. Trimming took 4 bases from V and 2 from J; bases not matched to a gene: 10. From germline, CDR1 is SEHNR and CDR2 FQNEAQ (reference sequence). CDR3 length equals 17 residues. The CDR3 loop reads CASSSRTGPGGNQPQHF. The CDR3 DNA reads TGTGCCAGCAGCTCCAGGACAGGGCCGGGGGGCAATCAGCCCCAGCATTTT.

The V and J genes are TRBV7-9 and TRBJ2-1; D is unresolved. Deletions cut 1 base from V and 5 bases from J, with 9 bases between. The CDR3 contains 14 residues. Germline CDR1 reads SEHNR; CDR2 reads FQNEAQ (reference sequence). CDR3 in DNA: TGTGCCAGCAGCTTAGAGTTGCGAAACAATGAGCAGTTCTTC. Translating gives CASSLELRNNEQFF.

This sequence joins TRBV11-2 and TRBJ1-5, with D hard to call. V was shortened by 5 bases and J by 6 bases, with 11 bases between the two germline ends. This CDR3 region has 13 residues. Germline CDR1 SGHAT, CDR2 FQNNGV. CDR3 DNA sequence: TGTGCCAGCAGCCCGGGGTATAGTCAGCCCCAGCATTTT. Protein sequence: CASSPGYSQPQHF.

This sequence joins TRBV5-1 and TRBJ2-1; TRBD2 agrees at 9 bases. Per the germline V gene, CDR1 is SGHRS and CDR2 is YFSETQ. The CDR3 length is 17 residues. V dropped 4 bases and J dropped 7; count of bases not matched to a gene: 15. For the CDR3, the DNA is TGCGCCAGCAGCCTCGCCGGGGGAGCGGGAGGTATGAATGAGCAGTTCTTC. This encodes CASSLAGGAGGMNEQFF.

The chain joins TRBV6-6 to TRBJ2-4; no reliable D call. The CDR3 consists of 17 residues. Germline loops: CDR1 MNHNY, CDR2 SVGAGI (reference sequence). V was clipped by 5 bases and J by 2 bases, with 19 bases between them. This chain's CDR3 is CASSPSPSFFSKNIQYF. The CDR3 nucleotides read TGTGCCAGCAGTCCTTCCCCTAGTTTCTTTTCCAAAAACATTCAGTACTTC.

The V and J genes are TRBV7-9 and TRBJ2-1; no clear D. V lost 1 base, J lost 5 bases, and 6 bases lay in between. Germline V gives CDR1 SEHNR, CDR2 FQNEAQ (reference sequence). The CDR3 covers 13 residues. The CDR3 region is CASSLERHNEQFF. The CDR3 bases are TGTGCCAGCAGCTTAGAACGGCACAATGAGCAGTTCTTC.

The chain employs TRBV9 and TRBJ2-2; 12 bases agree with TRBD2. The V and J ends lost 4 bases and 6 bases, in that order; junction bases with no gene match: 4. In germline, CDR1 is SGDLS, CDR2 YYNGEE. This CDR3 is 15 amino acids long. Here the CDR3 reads CASSPTSGGSGELFF. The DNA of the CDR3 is TGTGCCAGCAGCCCGACTAGCGGGGGATCCGGGGAGCTGTTTTTT.

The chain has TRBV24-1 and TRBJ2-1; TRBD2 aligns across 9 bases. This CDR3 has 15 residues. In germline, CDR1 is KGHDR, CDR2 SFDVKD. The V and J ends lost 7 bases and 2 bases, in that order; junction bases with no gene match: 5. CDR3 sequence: CATSPKREAYNEQFF. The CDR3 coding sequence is TGTGCCACCAGCCCAAAGCGGGAGGCCTACAATGAGCAGTTCTTC.

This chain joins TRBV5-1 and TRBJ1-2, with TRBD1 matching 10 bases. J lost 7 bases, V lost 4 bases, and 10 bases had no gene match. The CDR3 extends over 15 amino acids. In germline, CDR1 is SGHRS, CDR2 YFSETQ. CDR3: CASSTDRGRVGGYTF. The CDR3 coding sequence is TGCGCCAGCAGCACCGACAGGGGGCGCGTTGGTGGCTACACCTTC.

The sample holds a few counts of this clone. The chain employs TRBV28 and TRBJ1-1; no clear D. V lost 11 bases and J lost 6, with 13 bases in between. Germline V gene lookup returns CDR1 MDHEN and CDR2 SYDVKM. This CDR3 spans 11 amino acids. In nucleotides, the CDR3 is TGTGCCGCCCAAAGTGGCGCTGAAGCTTTCTTT. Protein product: CAAQSGAEAFF.

As DNA, the CDR3 is TGCACCAGCAGCCAAGCGACTAGCGGGGAGTCTTCTAGCACAGATACGCAGTATTTT. Translating gives CTSSQATSGESSSTDTQYF. The chain recombines TRBV1 with TRBJ2-3; the table's D call of TRBD2 was not tested on the DNA. TRBV1 is a documented pseudogene. This CDR3 spans 19 amino acids.

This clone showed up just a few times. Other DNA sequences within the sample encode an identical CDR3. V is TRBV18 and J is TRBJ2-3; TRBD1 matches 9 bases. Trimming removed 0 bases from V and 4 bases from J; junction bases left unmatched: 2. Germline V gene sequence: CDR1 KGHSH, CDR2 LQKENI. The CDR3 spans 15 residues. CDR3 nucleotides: TGTGCCAGCTCACCACCGGGACAGGGCTCAGATACGCAGTATTTT. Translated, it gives CASSPPGQGSDTQYF.